This TCR beta chain was recovered during a study of immune characterization of retroperitoneal liposarcoma. This CDR3 spans 15 amino acids. CDR1 MNHNS and CDR2 SASEGT come from the germline V gene. TCRdb reanalysed the PCR reads using MiXCR and keeps one entry per CDR3 protein. The sample lists over 1,500 distinct CDR3 sequences; 40% to 50% were seen once. The sequence was obtained from a female donor with retroperitoneal liposarcoma. The V and J genes are TRBV6-1 and TRBJ2-1, with 9 nucleotides matching TRBD1. The DNA end is a closer match to TRBJ2-7, so the J assignment may be wrong. Sequencing input: tumor tissue. Here the CDR3 reads CASSQQGAPYNEQYF. DNA of the CDR3: TGTGCCAGCAGTCAACAGGGGGCCCCCTACAATGAGCAGTACTTC.